The TCR beta chain under discussion was sequenced for a study of cytomegalovirus exposure and HLA in healthy donors. Overall study findings and caveats: Most TCR beta V segments were productive about 90% or about 30% of the time in an earlier analysis.

V dropped 1 base and J dropped 6; count of bases not matched to a gene: 2. CDR3 length: 15 residues. The V gene's germline CDR1 is LNHDA and CDR2 SQIVND (reference sequence). PCR employed 60 Vbeta and 13 Jbeta primers. How the authors handled the data: Per a later analysis, the number of unique TCR beta chains was some 82 million, of which around 9.9 million were shared. Data came from immunoSEQ multiplex PCR; TCRdb stores just in-frame clones and leaves some out. The V and J calls and the clone size are those of that table, but D and trimming were determined from the DNA. Of about 180,000 clones in the sample, 60% to 85% are singletons; the top ten hold 1.5% to 2%. As to this clone: Its antigen is as yet unknown.

The sequencing sample was made of PBMCs. V gene TRBV19 combines with J gene TRBJ1-5; 11 positions match TRBD1. This clonotype originated in a man younger than 35 in good health and CMV-seronegative. DNA of the CDR3: TGTGCCAGTAGTATAGGGACAGGGGGCGGTCAGCCCCAGCATTTT. It codes for CASSIGTGGGQPQHF. Full variable domain (remainder filled in from reference TRBV19 and TRBJ1-5): DGGITQSPKYLFRKEGQNVTLSCEQNLNHDAMYWYRQDPGQGLRLIYYSQIVNDFQKGDIAEGYSVSREKKESFPLTVTSAQKNPTAFYLCASSIGTGGGQPQHFGDGTRLSIL.